This TCR beta chain was observed in a study of control samples from healthy donors and cancer patients. The assay was immunoSEQ multiplex PCR, and TCRdb's table has in-frame clones only and misses some. The sample records about 130,000 clones, approximately 89% being singletons. This CDR3 comprises 15 residues. The germline gives CDR1 MNHEY, CDR2 SVGAGI. The V gene end was trimmed by 6 bases and the J gene end by 6 bases; junction bases not matched to a gene: 11. The chain is built from TRBV6-5 and TRBJ1-1; 9 bases are shared with TRBD1. The sample taken for sequencing was blood. The sequence was obtained from a man between 18 and 35 years old in good health. For the CDR3, the DNA is TGTGCCAGCAGAGGGGTTACAGGGGGCGGGTCTGAAGCTTTCTTT. Encoded protein: CASRGVTGGGSEAFF.